This T cell receptor (beta chain) was observed in a study of T cells in Graves' hyperthyroidism and ophthalmopathy. From RNA transcripts, TCR beta CDR3 regions were amplified. An initial round of RT-PCR targeting the TCR CDR3 relied on the HTBI primer set. Each CDR3 protein gets one entry after TCRdb re-called the multiplex PCR reads with MiXCR. The data contain approximately 360,000 distinct CDR3 sequences, approximately 14% of them singletons. Germline V gene lookup returns CDR1 GTSNPN and CDR2 SVGIG (reference sequence). The V end lost 1 base, the J end lost 7 bases, and 11 bases lay between the germline ends. The length of the CDR3 is 13 residues. This clonotype was counted at least ten times.

Sequencing used blood. The TCR originated in a woman under 30 with Graves' hyperthyroidism that later progressed to Graves' ophthalmopathy. The V call is TRBV30, the J call TRBJ1-5; the D is unclear. CDR3 sequence reads: CAWSAPGRQPQHF. CDR3 DNA sequence: TGTGCCTGGAGTGCCCCCGGTAGGCAGCCCCAGCATTTT.